This T cell receptor beta chain was found in a study of T cells expressing NK-cell markers. Findings and limits, study-wide: HCMV specificity of expanded NKG2C+ T cell clones remained unclear. In several donors, these clonotypes also led the CD3+CD56-NKG2C+ fraction. In five or six donors, dominant CD3+CD56+NKG2C+ clonotypes ranked among the top 10 CD8+ clonotypes.

As for this clonotype: What it binds is unknown.

The CDR3 is 16 residues long. From germline, CDR1 is SGHRS and CDR2 YFSETQ. TCRdb re-called the 5' RACE reads; one entry per CDR3 protein, DNA not given. Its clone listing holds 500,000 to 700,000 distinct CDR3 sequences. The gene calls are TRBV5-1 and TRBJ2-1; no DNA is available, so the TRBD1 call from TCRdb remains unchecked. The sequence derives from a man between 18 and 35 years old in good health. Sequencing used blood T cells: a sorted CD56 or NKG2C T cell subset, CD4+ or CD8+ T cells, or bulk PBMC T cells (not recorded which). The CDR3 loop reads CASSPLTGQGSHEQFF.